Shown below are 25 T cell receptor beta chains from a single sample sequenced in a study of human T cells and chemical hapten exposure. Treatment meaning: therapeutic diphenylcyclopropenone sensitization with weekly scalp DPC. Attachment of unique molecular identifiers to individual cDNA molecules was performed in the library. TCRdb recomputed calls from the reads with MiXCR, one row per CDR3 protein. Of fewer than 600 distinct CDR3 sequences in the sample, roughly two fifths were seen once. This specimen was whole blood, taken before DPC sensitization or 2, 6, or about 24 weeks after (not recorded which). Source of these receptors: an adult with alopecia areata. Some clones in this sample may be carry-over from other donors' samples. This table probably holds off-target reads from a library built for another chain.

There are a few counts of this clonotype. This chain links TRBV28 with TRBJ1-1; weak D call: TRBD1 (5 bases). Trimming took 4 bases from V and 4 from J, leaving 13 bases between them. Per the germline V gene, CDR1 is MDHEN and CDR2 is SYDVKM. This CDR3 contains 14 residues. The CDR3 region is CASSSPRGGTEAFF. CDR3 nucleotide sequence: TGTGCCAGCAGTTCCCCCCGGGGGGGCACTGAAGCTTTCTTT.

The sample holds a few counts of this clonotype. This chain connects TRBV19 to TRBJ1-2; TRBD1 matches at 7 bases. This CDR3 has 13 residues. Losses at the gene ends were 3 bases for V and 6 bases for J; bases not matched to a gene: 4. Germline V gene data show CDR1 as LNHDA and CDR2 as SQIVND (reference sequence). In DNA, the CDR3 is TGTGCCAGTAGTATCGGAGGACAGGATGGCTACACCTTC. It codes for CASSIGGQDGYTF. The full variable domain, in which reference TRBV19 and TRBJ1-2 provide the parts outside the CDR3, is DGGITQSPKYLFRKEGQNVTLSCEQNLNHDAMYWYRQDPGQGLRLIYYSQIVNDFQKGDIAEGYSVSREKKESFPLTVTSAQKNPTAFYLCASSIGGQDGYTFGSGTRLTVV.

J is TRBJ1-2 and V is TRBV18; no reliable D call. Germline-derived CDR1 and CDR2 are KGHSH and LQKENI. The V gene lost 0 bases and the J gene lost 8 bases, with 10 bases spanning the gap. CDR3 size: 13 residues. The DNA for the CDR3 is TGTGCCAGCTCACCACCGACTGGGTCCGGCTACACCTTC. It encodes CASSPPTGSGYTF.

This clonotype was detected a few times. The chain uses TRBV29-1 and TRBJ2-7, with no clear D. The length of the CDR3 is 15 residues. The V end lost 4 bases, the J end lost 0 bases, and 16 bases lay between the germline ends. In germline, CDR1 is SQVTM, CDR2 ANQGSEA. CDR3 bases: TGCAGCGTTGTAGGTAGGCAGGTCCCCTCCTACGAGCAGTACTTC. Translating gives CSVVGRQVPSYEQYF.

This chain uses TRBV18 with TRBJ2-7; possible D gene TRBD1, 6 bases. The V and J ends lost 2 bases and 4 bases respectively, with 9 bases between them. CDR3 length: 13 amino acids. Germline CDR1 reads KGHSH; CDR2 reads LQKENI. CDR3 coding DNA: TGTGCCAGCTCACCAGTGCAGGGGTACGAGCAGTACTTC. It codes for CASSPVQGYEQYF.

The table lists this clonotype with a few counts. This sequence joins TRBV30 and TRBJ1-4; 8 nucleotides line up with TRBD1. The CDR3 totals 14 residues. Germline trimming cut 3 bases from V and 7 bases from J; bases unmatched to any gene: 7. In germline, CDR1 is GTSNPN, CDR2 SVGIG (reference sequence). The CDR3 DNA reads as TGTGCCTGGAGAGATGCAGGGGGCCTTGAAAAACTGTTTTTT. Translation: CAWRDAGGLEKLFF.

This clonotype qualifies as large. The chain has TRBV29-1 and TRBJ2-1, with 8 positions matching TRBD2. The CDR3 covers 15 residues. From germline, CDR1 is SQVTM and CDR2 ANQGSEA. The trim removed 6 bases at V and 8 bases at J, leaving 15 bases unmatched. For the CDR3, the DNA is TGCAGCGTGTACTACAGGGACTCGGGGGGGGATGAGCAGTTCTTC. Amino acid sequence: CSVYYRDSGGDEQFF.

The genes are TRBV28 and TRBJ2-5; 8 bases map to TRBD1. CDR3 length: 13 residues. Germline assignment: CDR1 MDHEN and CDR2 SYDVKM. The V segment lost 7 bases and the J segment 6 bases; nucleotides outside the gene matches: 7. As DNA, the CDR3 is TGTGCCAGCATTGGGGACAGGTGGAAGACCCAGTACTTC. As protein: CASIGDRWKTQYF.

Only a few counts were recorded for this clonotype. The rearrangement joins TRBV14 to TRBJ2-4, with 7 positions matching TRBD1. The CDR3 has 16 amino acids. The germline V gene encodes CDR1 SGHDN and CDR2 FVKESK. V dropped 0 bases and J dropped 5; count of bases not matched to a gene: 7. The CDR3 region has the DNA TGTGCCAGCAGCCAAGAACGATGGCAGGGGGAAAACATTCAGTACTTC. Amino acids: CASSQERWQGENIQYF.

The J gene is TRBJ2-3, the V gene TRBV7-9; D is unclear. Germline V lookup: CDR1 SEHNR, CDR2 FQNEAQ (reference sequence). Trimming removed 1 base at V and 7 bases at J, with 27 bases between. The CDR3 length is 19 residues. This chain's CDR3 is CASSLVVQTFDARRHTQYF. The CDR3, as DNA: TGTGCCAGCAGCTTAGTTGTACAGACCTTCGACGCGAGGAGACATACGCAGTATTTT.

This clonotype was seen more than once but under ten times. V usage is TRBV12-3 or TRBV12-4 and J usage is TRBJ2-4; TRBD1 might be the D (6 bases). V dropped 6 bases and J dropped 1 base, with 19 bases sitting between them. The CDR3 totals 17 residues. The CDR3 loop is CASSRGGTGWAKNIQYF. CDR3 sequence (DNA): TGTGCCAGCAGCCGAGGGGGTACAGGATGGGCCAAAAACATTCAGTACTTC.

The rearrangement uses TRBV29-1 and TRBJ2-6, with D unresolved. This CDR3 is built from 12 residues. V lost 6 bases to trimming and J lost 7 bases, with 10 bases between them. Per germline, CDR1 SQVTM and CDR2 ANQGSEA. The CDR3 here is CSVTSLANVLTF. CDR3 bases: TGCAGCGTCACGTCATTAGCCAACGTCCTGACTTTC.

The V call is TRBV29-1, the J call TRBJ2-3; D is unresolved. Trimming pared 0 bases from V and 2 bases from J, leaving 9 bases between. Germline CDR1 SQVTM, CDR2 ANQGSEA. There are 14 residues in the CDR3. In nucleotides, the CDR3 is TGCAGCGTTGAAGACAGGACCCTCACAGATACGCAGTATTTT. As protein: CSVEDRTLTDTQYF.

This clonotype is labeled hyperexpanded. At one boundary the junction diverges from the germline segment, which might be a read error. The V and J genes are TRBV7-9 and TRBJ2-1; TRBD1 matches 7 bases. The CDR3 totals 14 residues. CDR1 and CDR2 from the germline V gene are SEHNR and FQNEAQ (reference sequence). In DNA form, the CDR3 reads TGTGCCAGCTCACAGGGGACGTCCTTCAATGAGCAGTTCTTC. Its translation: CASSQGTSFNEQFF.

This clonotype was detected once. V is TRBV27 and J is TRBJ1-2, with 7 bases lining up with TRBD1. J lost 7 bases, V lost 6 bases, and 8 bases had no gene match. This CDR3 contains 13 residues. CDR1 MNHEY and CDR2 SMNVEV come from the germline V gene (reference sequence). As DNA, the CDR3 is TGTGCCAGCAGGACTACAGGGGCTGCTGGCTACACCTTC. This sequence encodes CASRTTGAAGYTF.

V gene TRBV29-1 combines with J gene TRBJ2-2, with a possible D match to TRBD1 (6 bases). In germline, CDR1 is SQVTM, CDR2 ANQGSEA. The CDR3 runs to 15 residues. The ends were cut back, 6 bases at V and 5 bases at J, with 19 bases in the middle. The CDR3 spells CSVRNSGTITGELFF. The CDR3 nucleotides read TGCAGCGTCCGGAATTCCGGGACAATAACCGGGGAGCTGTTTTTT.

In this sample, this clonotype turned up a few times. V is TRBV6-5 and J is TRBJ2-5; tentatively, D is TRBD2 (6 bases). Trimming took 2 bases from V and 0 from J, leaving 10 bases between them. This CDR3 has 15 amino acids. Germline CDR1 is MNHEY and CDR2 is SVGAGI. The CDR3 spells CASSYQGGNQETQYF. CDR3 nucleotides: TGTGCCAGCAGTTACCAAGGCGGGAACCAAGAGACCCAGTACTTC.

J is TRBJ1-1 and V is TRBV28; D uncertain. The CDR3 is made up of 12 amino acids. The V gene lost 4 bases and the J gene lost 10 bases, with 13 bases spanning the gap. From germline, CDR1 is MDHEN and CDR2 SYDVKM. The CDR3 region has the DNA TGTGCCAGCAGTTCAATCGCCCTAACAGCTTTCTTT. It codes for CASSSIALTAFF. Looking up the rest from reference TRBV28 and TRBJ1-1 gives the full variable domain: DVKVTQSSRYLVKRTGEKVFLECVQDMDHENMFWYRQDPGLGLRLIYFSYDVKMKEKGDIPEGYSVSREKKERFSLILESASTNQTSMYLCASSSIALTAFFGQGTRLTVV.

CDR3 nucleotide sequence: TGTGCCAGCAGTTATAGGGAGGGGGCAGGAAACATTCAGTACTTC. Translated, it gives CASSYREGAGNIQYF. The chain uses TRBV6-5 and TRBJ2-4; either TRBD1 or TRBD2 may fit D (7 bases each). Between the trimmed V and J ends, which lost 3 bases and 6 bases, there was a span of 15 bases. This CDR3 has 15 residues. Per germline, CDR1 MNHEY and CDR2 SVGAGI.

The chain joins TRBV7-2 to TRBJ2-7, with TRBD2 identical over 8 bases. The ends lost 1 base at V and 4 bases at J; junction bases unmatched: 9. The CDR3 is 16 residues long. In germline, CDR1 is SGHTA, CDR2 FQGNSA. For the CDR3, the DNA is TGTGCCAGCAGCTTAGTGCCGGGGGGGCACGAGTACGAGCAGTACTTC. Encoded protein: CASSLVPGGHEYEQYF. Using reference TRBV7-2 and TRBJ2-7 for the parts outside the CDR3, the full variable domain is GAGVSQSPSNKVTEKGKDVELRCDPISGHTALYWYRQSLGQGLEFLIYFQGNSAPDKSGLPSDRFSAERTGGSVSTLTIQRTQQEDSAVYLCASSLVPGGHEYEQYFGPGTRLTVT.

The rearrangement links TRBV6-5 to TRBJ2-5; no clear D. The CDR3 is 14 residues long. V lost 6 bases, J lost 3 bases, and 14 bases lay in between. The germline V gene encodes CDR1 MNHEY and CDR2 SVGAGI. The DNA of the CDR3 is TGTGCCAGCAGCCGCCAAGCTATTAAAGAGACCCAGTACTTC. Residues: CASSRQAIKETQYF.

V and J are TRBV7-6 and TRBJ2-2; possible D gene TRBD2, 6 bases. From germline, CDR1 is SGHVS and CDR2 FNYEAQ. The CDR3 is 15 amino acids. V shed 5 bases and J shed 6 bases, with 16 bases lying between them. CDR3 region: CASSPGTLQPGELFF. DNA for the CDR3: TGTGCCAGCAGCCCGGGGACTCTCCAACCCGGGGAGCTGTTTTTT.

The CDR3: CASSSETAGYTF. The CDR3 DNA is TGTGCCAGCAGCTCGGAGACAGCTGGCTACACCTTC. V is TRBV7-9 and J is TRBJ1-2; tentatively, D is TRBD1 (5 bases). The CDR3 length is 12 residues. The germline CDR1 and CDR2 sequences are SEHNR and FQNEAQ (reference sequence). Trimming removed 4 bases from V and 7 bases from J, with 10 bases in between.

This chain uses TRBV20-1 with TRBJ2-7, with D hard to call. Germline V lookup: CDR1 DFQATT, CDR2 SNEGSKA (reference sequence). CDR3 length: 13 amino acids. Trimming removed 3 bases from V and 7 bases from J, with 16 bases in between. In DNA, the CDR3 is TGCAGTGCTAGTGTGTCTGAACTTGGGGAGCAGTACTTC. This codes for CSASVSELGEQYF.

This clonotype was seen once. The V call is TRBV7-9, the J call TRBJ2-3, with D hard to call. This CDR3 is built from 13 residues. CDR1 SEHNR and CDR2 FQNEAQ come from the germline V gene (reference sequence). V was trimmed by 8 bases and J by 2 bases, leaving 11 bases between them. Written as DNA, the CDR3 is TGTGCCAGCGAGGCCCGAGACACAGATACGCAGTATTTT. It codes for CASEARDTDTQYF.